The clone carrying this TCR beta chain occurred many times. Antigen: not known. Unique molecular identifiers (one per individual cDNA molecule) were attached. A single record per CDR3 protein comes from TCRdb applying MiXCR to the 5' RACE reads. The profile shows some 80,000 distinct CDR3 sequences, 5% of them singletons. This entry belongs to a study of early T cells in non-severe SARS-CoV-2 infection. This CDR3 is built from 15 residues. Looked up from germline, CDR1 is DFQATT and CDR2 is SNEGSKA (reference sequence). The V and J ends lost 3 bases and 0 bases respectively, with 15 bases between them. General observations from the study: Database matching using VDJdb favored anti-spike CD8 responses, with private and CD4 specificities left missing.

The rearrangement links TRBV20-1 to TRBJ2-7, with D possibly called TRBD1 or TRBD2 (5 bases each). This sequence was found in an adult who was a healthcare worker with PCR-confirmed SARS-CoV-2 infection or an uninfected control (not recorded which). The sample here was whole blood, taken at baseline. CDR3 nucleotides: TGCAGTGCTAGTAGCGACAGCTCCGTCTCCTACGAGCAGTACTTC. Encoded protein: CSASSDSSVSYEQYF.